This T cell receptor (beta chain) was identified during a study of blood T cell repertoires in COVID-19. The junction had 10 bases not matched to a gene; V was cut back by 5 bases and J by 4 bases. The germline CDR1 and CDR2 sequences are LNHDA and SQIVND (reference sequence). The CDR3 is 15 residues long. Clones were sequenced by immunoSEQ multiplex PCR, and TCRdb holds only the in-frame ones, with some missing. The sample carries roughly 100,000 clones, approximately 80% recorded once. The source is a woman aged 60 to 75 with acute or convalescent COVID-19. Sequencing input: peripheral blood. This chain connects TRBV19 to TRBJ1-2; TRBD1 matches at 7 bases. The CDR3 spells CASSGQFTGAYGYTF. CDR3 nucleotides: TGTGCCAGTAGTGGCCAATTCACAGGGGCCTATGGCTACACCTTC.